This T cell receptor beta chain was sequenced during a study of T cell repertoires in cytomegalovirus infection. TCRdb re-called the reads with MiXCR, one entry per CDR3 protein. This table has 200,000 or so distinct CDR3 sequences, 28% appearing once. V lost 3 bases to trimming and J lost 2 bases; unmatched junction nucleotides: 6. This CDR3 spans 15 amino acids. J is TRBJ1-2 and V is TRBV12-3 or TRBV12-4, with 7 bases identical to TRBD1. The sample comprised PBMCs. This clonotype was obtained from a human donor in good health (CMV status not recorded). Some clones in this sample may be carry-over from other donors' samples. CDR3 nucleotide sequence: TGTGCCAGCAGTTTCTGGGGACAGACGAACTATGGCTACACCTTC. Translating gives CASSFWGQTNYGYTF.